The 24 T cell receptor beta chains below come from one sample, sequenced in a study of cytomegalovirus exposure and HLA in healthy donors. The study ran its PCR with 60 Vbeta and 13 Jbeta primers. Repertoires were generated with immunoSEQ multiplex PCR, while TCRdb's copy carries only in-frame clones and drops some. The profile covers fewer than 150,000 clones, with about four fifths appearing a single time and approximately 4.8% taken by the ten largest. The specimen sequenced was PBMCs. The receptors originated from a young man in good health.

The rearrangement uses TRBV19 and TRBJ2-7; D uncertain. V lost 1 base and J lost 1, with 17 bases in between. Germline CDR1 LNHDA, CDR2 SQIVND (reference sequence). The CDR3 has 17 residues. The CDR3 sequence is CASSIGLPALGSYEQYF. The CDR3 nucleotides read TGTGCCAGTAGTATAGGTCTCCCAGCGCTCGGATCCTACGAGCAGTACTTC.

This chain joins TRBV11-3 and TRBJ1-4; D is possibly TRBD1 (6 bases). Trimming took 8 bases from V and 0 from J, leaving 13 bases between them. CDR3 length: 15 amino acids. Germline loops: CDR1 SGHNT, CDR2 YENEEA. The CDR3 spells CASGAGAATNEKLFF. CDR3 in DNA: TGTGCCAGCGGAGCGGGGGCAGCAACTAATGAAAAACTGTTTTTT.

The chain couples TRBV10-3 to TRBJ1-5; possibly TRBD1 for D (6 bases). Germline V gene sequence: CDR1 ENHRY, CDR2 SYGVKD. CDR3 length equals 14 residues. V lost 2 bases to trimming and J lost 5 bases, with 10 bases between them. CDR3: CAISETGMHQPQHF. CDR3 sequence (DNA): TGTGCCATCAGTGAGACAGGGATGCATCAGCCCCAGCATTTT.

This chain joins TRBV19 and TRBJ2-2, with D perhaps TRBD2 (6 bases). CDR3 length equals 19 residues. Germline lookup yields CDR1 LNHDA and CDR2 SQIVND (reference sequence). The V end was cut by 7 bases, the J end by 0 bases, with 24 bases between. Written as DNA, the CDR3 is TGTGCCAGTACAACCTCCGGGACTCATGGGGTCGCGAACACCGGGGAGCTGTTTTTT. Protein sequence: CASTTSGTHGVANTGELFF.

This clone was picked up a small number of times. J is TRBJ1-2 and V is TRBV7-2; 9 nucleotides align to TRBD1. The CDR3 covers 18 residues. The germline CDR1 and CDR2 sequences are SGHTA and FQGNSA. The ends lost 5 bases at V and 6 bases at J; junction bases unmatched: 19. The CDR3 DNA is TGTGCCAGCAGCCTCCGACCGGGACAGGGAGGGTTCAGGCATGGCTACACCTTC. Translated: CASSLRPGQGGFRHGYTF.

V gene TRBV6-5 combines with J gene TRBJ1-1, with 7 bases fitting TRBD1. The CDR3 consists of 15 residues. Germline CDR1 MNHEY, CDR2 SVGAGI. With V trimmed by 6 bases and J by 0 bases, 7 bases remained unmatched. The CDR3 DNA reads as TGTGCCAGCAGCCATGGAGGGGGCATGAACACTGAAGCTTTCTTT. Its translation is CASSHGGGMNTEAFF.

V is TRBV4-1 and J is TRBJ2-7; 11 bases match TRBD2. The CDR3 sequence is 16 residues long. The trim removed 4 bases at V and 5 bases at J, leaving 10 bases unmatched. Germline V gene sequence: CDR1 MGHRA, CDR2 YSYEKL. DNA for the CDR3: TGCGCCAGCAGCCGCCGTTGGGGTAGCGGGAGGGACGAGCAGTACTTC. Its protein product is CASSRRWGSGRDEQYF.

The genes are TRBV5-1 and TRBJ2-3, with 12 nucleotides matching TRBD2. After removal of 5 bases from V and 4 bases from J, the junction contained 5 bases not matched to a gene. Germline CDR1 SGHRS, CDR2 YFSETQ. The CDR3 is made up of 15 amino acids. CDR3 region: CASSPSGRVPDTQYF. DNA of the CDR3: TGCGCCAGCAGTCCTAGCGGGAGGGTCCCAGATACGCAGTATTTT.

Only one count was recorded for this clone. The gene calls are TRBV11-2 and TRBJ2-1; D ambiguous. In germline, CDR1 is SGHAT, CDR2 FQNNGV. CDR3 length equals 12 residues. Trimming pared 1 base from V and 9 bases from J, leaving 7 bases between. As DNA, the CDR3 is TGTGCCAGCAGCTTAGTATCCCTTGAGCAGTTCTTC. Protein: CASSLVSLEQFF.

This chain connects TRBV7-2 to TRBJ2-5; 7 bases match TRBD2. The V gene end was trimmed by 5 bases and the J gene end by 4 bases; junction bases not matched to a gene: 13. The CDR3 runs to 16 residues. Looked up from germline, CDR1 is SGHTA and CDR2 is FQGNSA. CDR3 residues: CASSTGLVGVVETQYF. CDR3 in DNA: TGTGCCAGCAGCACCGGACTAGTGGGAGTGGTAGAGACCCAGTACTTC.

The gene calls are TRBV9 and TRBJ2-1; weak D call: TRBD2 (6 bases). Germline V lookup: CDR1 SGDLS, CDR2 YYNGEE. The length of the CDR3 is 15 residues. Trimming took off 1 base at V and 4 bases at J, with 12 bases between the two ends. The CDR3 DNA sequence: TGTGCCAGCAGCGTAACCGGGAGTGGATACAATGAGCAGTTCTTC. This gives the protein CASSVTGSGYNEQFF.

V gene TRBV19 combines with J gene TRBJ1-2, with no clear D. V lost 6 bases, J lost 7 bases, and 6 bases lay in between. CDR1 is LNHDA and CDR2 is SQIVND in the germline V gene (reference sequence). The CDR3 consists of 10 residues. CDR3 protein: CASRGGGYTF. The CDR3 region has the DNA TGTGCCAGTAGAGGCGGTGGCTACACCTTC.

V gene TRBV7-2 combines with J gene TRBJ1-1; perhaps TRBD1 as D (5 bases). CDR1 SGHTA and CDR2 FQGNSA come from the germline V gene. CDR3 length: 14 residues. With 3 bases removed from V and 7 bases from J, the gap between germline ends came to 15 bases. CDR3 sequence reads: CASSFPTGTVEAFF. CDR3 DNA sequence: TGTGCCAGCAGCTTTCCCACAGGAACCGTTGAAGCTTTCTTT.

This clone showed up just once. This chain links TRBV11-2 with TRBJ2-1; the D gene is possibly TRBD1 (5 bases). Germline V gives CDR1 SGHAT, CDR2 FQNNGV. Between the trimmed V and J ends, which lost 3 bases and 4 bases, there was a span of 7 bases. This CDR3 is 13 amino acids long. The CDR3 DNA follows: TGTGCCAGCAGCTTCCGACAGTACAATGAGCAGTTCTTC. Residues: CASSFRQYNEQFF.

Concerning this clone: One junction end does not reproduce the germline sequence, and a read error may be involved. The chain uses TRBV7-9 and TRBJ2-1, with TRBD2 as a possible D gene (5 bases). The CDR3 covers 11 residues. Germline CDR1 and CDR2: SEHNR and FQNEAQ (reference sequence). The CDR3: CSSSFGSEQFF. CDR3 DNA: TGTTCCAGCAGCTTTGGGAGTGAGCAGTTCTTC. Supplemented by reference TRBV7-9 and TRBJ2-1, the full variable domain reads DTGVSQNPRHKITKRGQNVTFRCDPISEHNRLYWYRQTLGQGPEFLTYFQNEAQLEKSRLLSDRFSAERPKGSFSTLEIQRTEQGDSAMYLCSSSFGSEQFFGPGTRLTVL.

This chain uses TRBV2 with TRBJ2-1; 7 positions agree with TRBD2. The CDR3 totals 16 residues. With V trimmed by 7 bases and J by 0 bases, 9 bases remained unmatched. Germline loops: CDR1 SNHLY, CDR2 FYNNEI. The DNA for the CDR3 is TGTGCCAGCAACAAGTGGGAGGGCAGCTCCTACAATGAGCAGTTCTTC. The encoded protein is CASNKWEGSSYNEQFF.

This chain joins TRBV4-1 and TRBJ2-1, with TRBD2 matching over 7 bases. V lost 4 bases and J lost 2; bases outside the gene matches: 8. The length of the CDR3 is 16 residues. Per the germline V gene, CDR1 is MGHRA and CDR2 is YSYEKL. The CDR3 is CASSLREAGAYNEQFF. The CDR3 DNA reads as TGCGCCAGCAGCCTACGAGAGGCGGGAGCCTACAATGAGCAGTTCTTC.

The CDR3 sequence is CASSSLLRGNTEAFF. The CDR3 nucleotides read TGCGCCAGCAGCTCCCTTTTAAGGGGGAACACTGAAGCTTTCTTT. The chain links TRBV5-1 to TRBJ1-1, with D maybe TRBD1 (5 bases). CDR1 and CDR2 from the germline V gene are SGHRS and YFSETQ. The CDR3 spans 15 residues. The V and J ends lost 3 bases and 1 base respectively, with 13 bases between them.

The gene calls are TRBV11-2 and TRBJ2-1; possible D gene TRBD1, 6 bases. V was shortened by 5 bases and J by 7 bases, with 15 bases between the two germline ends. The CDR3 consists of 14 residues. CDR1 is SGHAT, CDR2 FQNNGV, per germline. The CDR3 nucleotides are TGTGCCAGCAGCCCCACCTCCACAGGGAATGAGCAGTTCTTC. Translated: CASSPTSTGNEQFF.

The chain combines TRBV5-1 with TRBJ2-7; 9 bases line up with TRBD2. V lost 0 bases to trimming and J lost 2 bases; unmatched junction nucleotides: 3. The CDR3 covers 15 residues. The germline CDR1 and CDR2 sequences are SGHRS and YFSETQ. CDR3 nucleotide sequence: TGCGCCAGCAGCTTGGACGGGACTAGCACCTACGAGCAGTACTTC. It encodes CASSLDGTSTYEQYF.

The chain couples TRBV6-5 to TRBJ1-1; perhaps TRBD1 as D (5 bases). Trimming pared 2 bases from V and 2 bases from J, leaving 9 bases between. The CDR3 is 14 residues long. Germline V gives CDR1 MNHEY, CDR2 SVGAGI. The chain's CDR3 is CASSYRGTNTEAFF. The DNA of the CDR3 is TGTGCCAGCAGTTACCGGGGGACCAACACTGAAGCTTTCTTT.

The J gene is TRBJ2-2, the V gene TRBV13; 9 positions match TRBD2. Germline trimming cut 7 bases from V and 4 bases from J; bases unmatched to any gene: 4. CDR1 PRHDT and CDR2 FYEKMQ come from the germline V gene (reference sequence). The CDR3 sequence is 14 residues long. DNA of the CDR3: TGTGCCAGCATGCGGGGGGGAACCACCGGGGAGCTGTTTTTT. Protein sequence: CASMRGGTTGELFF.

This clone showed up just once. This chain connects TRBV10-2 to TRBJ2-1; TRBD2 is a possible D gene (5 bases). In germline, CDR1 is WSHSY, CDR2 SAAADI. This CDR3 is built from 14 residues. Trimming cost V 2 bases and J 2 bases, with 7 bases left between them. CDR3 protein: CASSETRTYNEQFF. In DNA, the CDR3 is TGCGCCAGCAGTGAGACTAGAACCTACAATGAGCAGTTCTTC.

The rearrangement joins TRBV10-3 to TRBJ1-1; TRBD1 matches 7 bases. CDR3 length: 13 residues. Germline values: CDR1 ENHRY, CDR2 SYGVKD. Unmatched junction bases numbered 3, after V lost 0 bases and J lost 8 bases. CDR3 nucleotides: TGTGCCATCAGTGAGTCGGTAGGGGGCGAAGCTTTCTTT. It yields the protein CAISESVGGEAFF.